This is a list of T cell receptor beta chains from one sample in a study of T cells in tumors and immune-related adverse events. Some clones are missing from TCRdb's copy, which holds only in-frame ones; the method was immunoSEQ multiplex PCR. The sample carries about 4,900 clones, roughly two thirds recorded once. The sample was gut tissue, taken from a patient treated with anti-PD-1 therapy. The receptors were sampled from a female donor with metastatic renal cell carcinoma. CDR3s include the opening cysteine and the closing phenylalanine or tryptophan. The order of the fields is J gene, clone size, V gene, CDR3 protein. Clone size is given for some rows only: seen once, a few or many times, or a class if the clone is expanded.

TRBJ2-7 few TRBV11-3 CASSLSSGRTEQYF
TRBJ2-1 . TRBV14 CASSISEGDRNEQFF
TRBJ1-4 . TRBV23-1 CASSPGPAGEEKLFF
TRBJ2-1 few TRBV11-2 CASYETRESRYNEQFF
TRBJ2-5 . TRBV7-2 CASSLGVAGGRETQYF
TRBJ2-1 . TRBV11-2 CASSLSGGWNEQFF
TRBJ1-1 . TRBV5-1 CASSRQGSEAFF
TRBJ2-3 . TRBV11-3 CASSLGTSGRTDTQYF
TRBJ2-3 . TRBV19 CASSTSGMSTDTQYF
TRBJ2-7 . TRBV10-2 CASSEVTPYEQYF
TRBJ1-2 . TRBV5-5 CASSLGEGGGGYTF
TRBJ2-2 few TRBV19 CASRDRGDTGELFF
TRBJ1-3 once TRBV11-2 CASSLASDRLGGNTIYF
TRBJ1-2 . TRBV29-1 CSVGIFGLNYGYTF
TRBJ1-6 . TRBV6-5 CASRLTGQTNSPLHF
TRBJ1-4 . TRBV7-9 CASSVRTGHRGPDEKLFF
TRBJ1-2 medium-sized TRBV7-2 CASSSGPGLVNYGYTF
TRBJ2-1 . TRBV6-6 CASSYSSGGAYNEQFF
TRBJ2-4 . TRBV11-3 CASSSPELNIQYF
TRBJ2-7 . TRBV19 CASSSYRGGNEQYF
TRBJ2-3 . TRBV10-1 CASSLDRISTDTQYF
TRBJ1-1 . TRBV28 CASSLWGQGRIEAFF
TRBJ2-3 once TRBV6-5 CASGGGLGTDTQYF
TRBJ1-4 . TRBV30 CAWSEGTGGVSGEKLFF
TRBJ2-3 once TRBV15 CATSRQPRGADTQYF
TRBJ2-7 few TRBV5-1 CASSRTGQALVEQYF
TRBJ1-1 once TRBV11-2 CASSLRTPGANTEAFF
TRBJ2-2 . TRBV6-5 CASSYSGGAGTGELFF
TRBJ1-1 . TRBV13 CASSLQRNTEAFF
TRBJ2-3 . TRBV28 CASSLATDTQYF
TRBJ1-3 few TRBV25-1 CASSGPGKSGNTIYF
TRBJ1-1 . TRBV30 CAWKRGAGTEAFF
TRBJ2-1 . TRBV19 CASSSRDNEQFF
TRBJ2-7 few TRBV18 CASSPNSYEQYF
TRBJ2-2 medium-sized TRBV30 CAWSRLAMNTGELFF
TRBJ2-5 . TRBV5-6 CASSSVRIMETQYF
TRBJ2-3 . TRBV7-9 CASSWGQGSTDTQYF
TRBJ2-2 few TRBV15 CATSRKGQGPNTGELFF
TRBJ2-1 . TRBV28 CASSSQRGLGNEQFF
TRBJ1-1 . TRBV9 CASSVAKDRGNTEAFF
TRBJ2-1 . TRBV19 CASSLGGDYNEQFF
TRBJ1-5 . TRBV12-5 CASTKPGPVESQHF
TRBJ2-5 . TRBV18 CASSPRGEETQYF
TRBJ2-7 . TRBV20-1 CSARRGGEQYF
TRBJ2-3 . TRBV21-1 CASSKALGSTDTQYF